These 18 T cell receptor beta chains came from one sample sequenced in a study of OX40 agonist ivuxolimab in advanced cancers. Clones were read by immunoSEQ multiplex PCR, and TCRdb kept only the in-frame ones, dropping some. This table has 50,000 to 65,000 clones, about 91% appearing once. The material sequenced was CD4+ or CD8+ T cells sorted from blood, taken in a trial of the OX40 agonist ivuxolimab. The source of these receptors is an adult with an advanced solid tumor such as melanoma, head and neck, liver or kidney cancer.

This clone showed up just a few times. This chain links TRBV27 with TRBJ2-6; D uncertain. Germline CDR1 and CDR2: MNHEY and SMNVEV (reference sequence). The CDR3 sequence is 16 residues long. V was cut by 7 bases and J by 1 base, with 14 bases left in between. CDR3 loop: CASTSPRRSGANVLTF. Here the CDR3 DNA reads TGTGCCAGCACTTCCCCCCGGCGGTCTGGGGCCAACGTCCTGACTTTC.

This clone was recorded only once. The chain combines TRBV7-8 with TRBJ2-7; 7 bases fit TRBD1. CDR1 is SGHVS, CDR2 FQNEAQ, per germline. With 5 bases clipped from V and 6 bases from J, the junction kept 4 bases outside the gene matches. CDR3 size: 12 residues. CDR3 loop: CASSPTGTEQYF. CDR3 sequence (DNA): TGTGCCAGCAGCCCGACAGGGACCGAGCAGTACTTC. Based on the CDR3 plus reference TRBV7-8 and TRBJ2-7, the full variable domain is GAGVSQSPRYKVAKRGQDVALRCDPISGHVSLFWYQQALGQGPEFLTYFQNEAQLDKSGLPSDRFFAERPEGSVSTLKIQRTQQEDSAVYLCASSPTGTEQYFGPGTRLTVT.

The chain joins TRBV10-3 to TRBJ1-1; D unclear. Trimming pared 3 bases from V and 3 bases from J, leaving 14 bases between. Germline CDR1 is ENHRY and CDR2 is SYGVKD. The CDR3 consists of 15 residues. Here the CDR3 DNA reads TGTGCCATCAGTGATATTCCATCCTGGTACACTGAAGCTTTCTTT. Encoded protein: CAISDIPSWYTEAFF.

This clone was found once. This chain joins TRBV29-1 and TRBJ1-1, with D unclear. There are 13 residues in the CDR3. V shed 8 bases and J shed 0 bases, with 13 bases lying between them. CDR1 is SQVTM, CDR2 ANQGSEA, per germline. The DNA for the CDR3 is TGCAGCCCAACATTTGTGATGAACACTGAAGCTTTCTTT. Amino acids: CSPTFVMNTEAFF.

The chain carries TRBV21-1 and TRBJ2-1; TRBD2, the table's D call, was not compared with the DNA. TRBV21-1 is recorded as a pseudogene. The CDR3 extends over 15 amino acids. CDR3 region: CASSNGTSGMGEQFF. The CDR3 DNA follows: TGTGCCAGCAGCAACGGGACTAGCGGGATGGGGGAGCAGTTCTTC.

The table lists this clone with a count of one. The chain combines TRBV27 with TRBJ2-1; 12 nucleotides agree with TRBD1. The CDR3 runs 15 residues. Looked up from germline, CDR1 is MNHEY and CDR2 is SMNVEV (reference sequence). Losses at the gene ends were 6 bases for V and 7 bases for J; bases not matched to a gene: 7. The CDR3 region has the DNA TGTGCCAGCAGCCCGGGACAGGGGGCTGGGAATGAGCAGTTCTTC. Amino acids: CASSPGQGAGNEQFF.

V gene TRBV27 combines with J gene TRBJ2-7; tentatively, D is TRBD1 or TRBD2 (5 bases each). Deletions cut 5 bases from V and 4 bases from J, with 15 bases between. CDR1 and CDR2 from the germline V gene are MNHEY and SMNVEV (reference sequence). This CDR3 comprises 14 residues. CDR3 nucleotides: TGTGCCAGCAGTCTACCGGGACCAAATTACGAGCAGTACTTC. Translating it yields CASSLPGPNYEQYF.

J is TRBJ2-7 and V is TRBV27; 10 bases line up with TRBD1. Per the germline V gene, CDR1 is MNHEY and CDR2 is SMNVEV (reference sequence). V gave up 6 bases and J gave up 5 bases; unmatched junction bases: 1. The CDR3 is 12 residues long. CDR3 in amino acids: CASSDRGHEQYF. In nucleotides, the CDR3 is TGTGCCAGCAGCGACAGGGGGCACGAGCAGTACTTC.

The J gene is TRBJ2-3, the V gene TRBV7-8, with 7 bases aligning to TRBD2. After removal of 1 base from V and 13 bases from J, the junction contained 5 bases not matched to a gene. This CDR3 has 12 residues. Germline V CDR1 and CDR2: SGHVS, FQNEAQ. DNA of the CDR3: TGTGCCAGCAGCTTAGTGGGAGGGTTTGAGTATTTT. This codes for CASSLVGGFEYF.

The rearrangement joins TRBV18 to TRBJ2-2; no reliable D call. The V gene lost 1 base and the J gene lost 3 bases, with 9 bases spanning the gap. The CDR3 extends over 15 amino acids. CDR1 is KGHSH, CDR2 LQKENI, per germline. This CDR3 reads CASSPQGWDTGELFF. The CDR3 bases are TGTGCCAGCTCACCACAGGGTTGGGACACCGGGGAGCTGTTTTTT. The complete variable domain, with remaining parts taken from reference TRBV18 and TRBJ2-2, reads NAGVMQNPRHLVRRRGQEARLRCSPMKGHSHVYWYRQLPEEGLKFMVYLQKENIIDESGMPKERFSAEFPKEGPSILRIQQVVRGDSAAYFCASSPQGWDTGELFFGEGSRLTVL.

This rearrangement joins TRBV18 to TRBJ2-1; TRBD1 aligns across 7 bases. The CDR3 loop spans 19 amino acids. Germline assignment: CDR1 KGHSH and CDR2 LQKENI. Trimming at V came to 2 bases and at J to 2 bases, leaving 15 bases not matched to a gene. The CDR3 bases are TGTGCCAGCTCACCAACCATGAACAGGGGACCCTCGACCTACAATGAGCAGTTCTTC. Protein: CASSPTMNRGPSTYNEQFF.

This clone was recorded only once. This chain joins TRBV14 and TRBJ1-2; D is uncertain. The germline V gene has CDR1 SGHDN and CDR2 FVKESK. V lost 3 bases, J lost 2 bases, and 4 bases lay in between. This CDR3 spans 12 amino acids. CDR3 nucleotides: TGTGCCAGCAGCCAGGGGAACTATGGCTACACCTTC. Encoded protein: CASSQGNYGYTF.

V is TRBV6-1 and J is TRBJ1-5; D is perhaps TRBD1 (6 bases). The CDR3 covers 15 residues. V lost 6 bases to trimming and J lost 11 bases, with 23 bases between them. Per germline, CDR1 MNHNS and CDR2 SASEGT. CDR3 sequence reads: CASSGPTGPAWSQHF. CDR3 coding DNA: TGTGCCAGCAGCGGGCCAACAGGGCCGGCTTGGTCCCAGCATTTT.

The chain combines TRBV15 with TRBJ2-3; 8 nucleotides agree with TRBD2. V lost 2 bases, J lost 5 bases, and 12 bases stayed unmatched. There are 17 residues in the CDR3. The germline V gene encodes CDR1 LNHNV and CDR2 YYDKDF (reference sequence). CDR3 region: CATSRQILAVLRDTQYF. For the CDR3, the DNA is TGTGCCACCAGCAGACAAATACTAGCGGTCCTTCGAGATACGCAGTATTTT.

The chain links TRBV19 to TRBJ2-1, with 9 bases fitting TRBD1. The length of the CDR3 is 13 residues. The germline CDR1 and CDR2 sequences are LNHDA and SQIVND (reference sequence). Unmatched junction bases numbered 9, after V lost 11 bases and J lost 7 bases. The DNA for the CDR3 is TGTGCCGGCCCGGGACAGGGCTTAAATGAGCAGTTCTTC. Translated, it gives CAGPGQGLNEQFF.

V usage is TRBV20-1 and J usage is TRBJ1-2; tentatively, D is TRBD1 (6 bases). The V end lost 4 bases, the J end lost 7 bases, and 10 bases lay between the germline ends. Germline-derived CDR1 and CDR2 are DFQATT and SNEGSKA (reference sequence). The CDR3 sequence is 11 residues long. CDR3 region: CSAIGGGGYTF. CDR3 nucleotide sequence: TGCAGTGCTATAGGAGGGGGTGGCTACACCTTC.

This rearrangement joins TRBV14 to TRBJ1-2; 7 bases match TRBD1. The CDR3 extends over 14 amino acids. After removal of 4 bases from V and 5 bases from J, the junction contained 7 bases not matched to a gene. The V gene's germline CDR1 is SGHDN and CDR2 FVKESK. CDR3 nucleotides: TGTGCCAGCAGCCCCACCGGGACAGCTTATGGCTACACCTTC. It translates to CASSPTGTAYGYTF.

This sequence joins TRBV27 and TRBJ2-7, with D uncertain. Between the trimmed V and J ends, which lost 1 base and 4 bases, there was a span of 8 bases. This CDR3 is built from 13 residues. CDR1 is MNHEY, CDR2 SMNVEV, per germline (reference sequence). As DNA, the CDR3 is TGTGCCAGCAGTTTATTAGGTCGTTACGAGCAGTACTTC. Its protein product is CASSLLGRYEQYF.